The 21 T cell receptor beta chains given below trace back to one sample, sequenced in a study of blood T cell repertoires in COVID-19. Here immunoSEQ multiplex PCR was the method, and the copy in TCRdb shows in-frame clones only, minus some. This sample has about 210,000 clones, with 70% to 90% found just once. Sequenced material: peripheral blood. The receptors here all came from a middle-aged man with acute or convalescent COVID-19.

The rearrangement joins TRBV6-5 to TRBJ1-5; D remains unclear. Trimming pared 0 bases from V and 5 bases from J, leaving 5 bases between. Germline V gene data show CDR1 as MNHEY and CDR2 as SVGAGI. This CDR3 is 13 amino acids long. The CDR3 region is CASSYSNYQPQHF. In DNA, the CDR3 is TGTGCCAGCAGTTACTCGAACTATCAGCCCCAGCATTTT.

In DNA form, the CDR3 reads TGTGCCAGCAGCGTAGGAGGGGGGGTCTCCTACGAGCAGTACTTC. Residues: CASSVGGGVSYEQYF. The chain couples TRBV9 to TRBJ2-7; weak D call: TRBD2 (7 bases). The V gene's germline CDR1 is SGDLS and CDR2 YYNGEE. The V end lost 0 bases, the J end lost 0 bases, and 10 bases lay between the germline ends. The CDR3 covers 15 residues.

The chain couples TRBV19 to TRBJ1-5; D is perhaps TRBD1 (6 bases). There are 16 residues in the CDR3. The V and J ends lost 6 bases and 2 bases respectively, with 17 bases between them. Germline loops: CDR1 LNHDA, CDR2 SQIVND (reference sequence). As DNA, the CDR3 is TGTGCCAGTAGACCCGGGGGGGCCGGGGGCAATCAGCCCCAGCATTTT. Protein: CASRPGGAGGNQPQHF.

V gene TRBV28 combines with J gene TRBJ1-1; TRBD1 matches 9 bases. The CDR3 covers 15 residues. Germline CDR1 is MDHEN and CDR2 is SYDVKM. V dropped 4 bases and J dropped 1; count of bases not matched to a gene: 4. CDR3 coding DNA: TGTGCCAGCAGTTCGGGGGGACAGGGGAACACTGAAGCTTTCTTT. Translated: CASSSGGQGNTEAFF.

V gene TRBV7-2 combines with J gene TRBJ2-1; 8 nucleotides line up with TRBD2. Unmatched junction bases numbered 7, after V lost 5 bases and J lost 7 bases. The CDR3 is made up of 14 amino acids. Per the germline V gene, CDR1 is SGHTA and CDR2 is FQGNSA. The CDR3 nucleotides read TGTGCCAGCAGCCGCCGCGGGAGGAGGAATGAGCAGTTCTTC. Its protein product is CASSRRGRRNEQFF.

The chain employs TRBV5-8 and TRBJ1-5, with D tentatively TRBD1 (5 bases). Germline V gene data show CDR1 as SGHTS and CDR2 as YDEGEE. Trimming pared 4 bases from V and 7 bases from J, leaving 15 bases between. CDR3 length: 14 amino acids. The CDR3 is CASSPRQFYQPQHF. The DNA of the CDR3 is TGTGCCAGCAGCCCCAGACAGTTCTACCAGCCCCAGCATTTT.

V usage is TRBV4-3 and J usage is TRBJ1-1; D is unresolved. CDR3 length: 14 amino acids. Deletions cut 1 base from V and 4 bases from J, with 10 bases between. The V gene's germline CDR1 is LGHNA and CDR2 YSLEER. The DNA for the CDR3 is TGCGCCAGCAGCCAAGGGGCGCGTGGCACTGAAGCTTTCTTT. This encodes CASSQGARGTEAFF.

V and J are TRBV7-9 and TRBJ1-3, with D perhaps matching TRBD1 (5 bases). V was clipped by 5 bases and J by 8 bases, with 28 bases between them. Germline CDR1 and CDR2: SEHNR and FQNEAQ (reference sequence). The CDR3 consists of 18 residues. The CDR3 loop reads CASSRLSRERAGMDTIYF. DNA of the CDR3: TGTGCCAGCAGCCGATTATCTAGAGAGCGGGCAGGGATGGACACCATATATTTT.

The CDR3 reads CASSPKGAPETQYF. CDR3 sequence (DNA): TGTGCCAGCAGCCCCAAGGGGGCTCCAGAGACCCAGTACTTC. This chain links TRBV7-9 with TRBJ2-5, with TRBD1 matching 7 bases. The CDR3 covers 14 residues. Trimming took 5 bases from V and 4 from J; bases not matched to a gene: 7. The germline gives CDR1 SEHNR, CDR2 FQNEAQ (reference sequence).

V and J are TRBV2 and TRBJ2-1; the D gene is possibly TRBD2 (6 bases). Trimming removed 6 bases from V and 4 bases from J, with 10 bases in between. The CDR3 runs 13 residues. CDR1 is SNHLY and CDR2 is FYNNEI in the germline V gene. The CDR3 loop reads CASSPGVYNEQFF. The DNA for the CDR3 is TGTGCCAGCAGCCCGGGAGTTTACAATGAGCAGTTCTTC.

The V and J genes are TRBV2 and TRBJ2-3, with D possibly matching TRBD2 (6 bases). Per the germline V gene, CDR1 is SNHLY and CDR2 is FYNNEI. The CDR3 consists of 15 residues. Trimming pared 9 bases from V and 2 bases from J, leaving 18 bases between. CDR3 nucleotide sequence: TGTGCCAGGTCTACTAGCTGGGGGAACACAGATACGCAGTATTTT. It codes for CARSTSWGNTDTQYF.

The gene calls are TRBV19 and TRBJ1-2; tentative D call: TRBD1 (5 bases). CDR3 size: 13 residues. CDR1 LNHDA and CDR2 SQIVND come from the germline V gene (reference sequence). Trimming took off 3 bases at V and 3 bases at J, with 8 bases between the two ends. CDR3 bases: TGTGCCAGTAGTATTGGCAGGGACTATGGCTACACCTTC. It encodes CASSIGRDYGYTF.

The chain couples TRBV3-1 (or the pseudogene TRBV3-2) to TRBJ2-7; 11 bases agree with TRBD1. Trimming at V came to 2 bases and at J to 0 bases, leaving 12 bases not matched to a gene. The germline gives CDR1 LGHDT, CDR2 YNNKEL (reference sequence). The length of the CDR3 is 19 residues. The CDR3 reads CASSQTAPGQGAASYEQYF. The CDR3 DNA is TGTGCCAGCAGCCAAACGGCCCCAGGACAGGGGGCGGCCTCCTACGAGCAGTACTTC.

This CDR3 is CASLKGDVEKLFF. The CDR3 nucleotides read TGTGCCAGCCTAAAGGGGGACGTTGAAAAACTGTTTTTT. The chain links TRBV2 to TRBJ1-4, with D perhaps TRBD1 (6 bases). In germline, CDR1 is SNHLY, CDR2 FYNNEI. Trimming removed 8 bases from V and 7 bases from J, with 14 bases in between. This CDR3 has 13 amino acids.

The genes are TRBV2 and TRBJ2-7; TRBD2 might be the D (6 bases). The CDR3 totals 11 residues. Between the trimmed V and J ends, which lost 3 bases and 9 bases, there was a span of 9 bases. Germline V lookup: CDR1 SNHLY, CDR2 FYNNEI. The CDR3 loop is CASSEYGGQYF. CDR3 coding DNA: TGTGCCAGCAGTGAGTACGGGGGGCAGTACTTC.

The CDR3, as DNA: TGTGCCAGCAGCTCTCGGTACACTAGCGGGAGAACCTACGAGCAGTACTTC. Protein sequence: CASSSRYTSGRTYEQYF. The chain carries TRBV7-9 and TRBJ2-7; 11 nucleotides match TRBD2. V shed 4 bases, J shed 2 bases, and the junction held 10 bases outside the gene matches. Germline CDR1 is SEHNR and CDR2 is FQNEAQ (reference sequence). The CDR3 is made up of 17 amino acids. Looking up the rest from reference TRBV7-9 and TRBJ2-7 gives the full variable domain: DTGVSQNPRHKITKRGQNVTFRCDPISEHNRLYWYRQTLGQGPEFLTYFQNEAQLEKSRLLSDRFSAERPKGSFSTLEIQRTEQGDSAMYLCASSSRYTSGRTYEQYFGPGTRLTVT.

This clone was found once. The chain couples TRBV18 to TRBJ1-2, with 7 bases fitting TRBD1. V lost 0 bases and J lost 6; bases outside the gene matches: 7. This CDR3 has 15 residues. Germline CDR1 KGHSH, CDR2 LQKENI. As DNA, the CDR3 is TGTGCCAGCTCACCACCGAACTCAGGGGGAGATGGCTACACCTTC. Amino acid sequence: CASSPPNSGGDGYTF. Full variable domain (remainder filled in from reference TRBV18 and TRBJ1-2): NAGVMQNPRHLVRRRGQEARLRCSPMKGHSHVYWYRQLPEEGLKFMVYLQKENIIDESGMPKERFSAEFPKEGPSILRIQQVVRGDSAAYFCASSPPNSGGDGYTFGSGTRLTVV.

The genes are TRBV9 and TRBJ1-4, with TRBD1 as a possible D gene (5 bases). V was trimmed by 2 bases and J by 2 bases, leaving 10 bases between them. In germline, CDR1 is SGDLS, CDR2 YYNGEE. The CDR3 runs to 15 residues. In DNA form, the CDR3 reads TGTGCCAGCAGCGTCCAGGGTTTCACTAATGAAAAACTGTTTTTT. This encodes CASSVQGFTNEKLFF.

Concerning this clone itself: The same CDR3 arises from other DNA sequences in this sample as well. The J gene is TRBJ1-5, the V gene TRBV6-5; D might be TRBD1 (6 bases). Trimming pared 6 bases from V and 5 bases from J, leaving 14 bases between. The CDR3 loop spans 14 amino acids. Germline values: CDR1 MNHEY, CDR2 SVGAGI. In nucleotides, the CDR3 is TGTGCCAGCAGGCTTCAGGGGAGGGATCAGCCCCAGCATTTT. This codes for CASRLQGRDQPQHF.

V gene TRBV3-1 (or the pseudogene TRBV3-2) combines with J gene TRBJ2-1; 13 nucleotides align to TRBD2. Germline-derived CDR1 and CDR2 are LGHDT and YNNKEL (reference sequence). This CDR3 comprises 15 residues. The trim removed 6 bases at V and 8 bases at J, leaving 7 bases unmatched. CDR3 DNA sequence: TGTGCCAGCAGTCTCACCGGGACTAGCGGGGATGAGCAGTTCTTC. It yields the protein CASSLTGTSGDEQFF.

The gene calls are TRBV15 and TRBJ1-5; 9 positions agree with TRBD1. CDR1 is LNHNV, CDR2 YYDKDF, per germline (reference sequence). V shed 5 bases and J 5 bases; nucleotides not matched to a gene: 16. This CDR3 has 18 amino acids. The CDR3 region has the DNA TGTGCCACCAGCCCGTTGGAGGGGGTACGGGACAGGGATCAGCCCCAGCATTTT. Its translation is CATSPLEGVRDRDQPQHF.